The following is a TCR beta chain sequence with its context. This clonotype was seen only a few times. Its antigen target is currently unknown. No qualities accompany the bases; no much larger clone lies one base away. This entry comes from a study of T-cell memory formation after mild COVID-19 (dated by TCRdb to about 2021). Notes on the research overall: TCR sequence clusters from the two donors were largely donor specific. Longitudinal TCRalpha and TCRbeta repertoire sequencing tracked T-cell clones expanding and contracting after mild COVID-19 in two donors. Two young, previously healthy adult volunteers made up the cohort, one male and one female.

TCRdb names Illumina NovaSeq 6000 as the instrument used. cDNA libraries for TCRalpha and TCRbeta were prepared by 5'RACE using constant-segment primers, with sample barcodes and unique molecular identifiers added. Trizol reagent was used to extract RNA from every sample. Amplification of the libraries took two PCR steps, and the second step added a second sample barcode plus Illumina TruSeq adapters. Sequencing of libraries was performed on an Illumina NovaSeq with 2 x 150 bp paired-end reads. The published analysis was carried out like this. The reads were demultiplexed and collapsed into UMI-guided consensus sequences using migec v1.2.7. Using mixcr v2.1.11, the UMI consensuses were aligned to TRA and TRB V and J templates and assembled into clonotypes. A clonotype was counted as expanded or contracted only if both edgeR and NoisET called the change significant, with noise models trained on biological replicates. For edgeR calls, a false discovery rate-adjusted p below 0.01 and a log2 fold-change threshold of 1 were applied. As an exploratory analysis of dynamics, max-normalized trajectories of the 1000 most abundant clonotypes were examined with PCA combined with hierarchical clustering. The CD4 or CD8 phenotype of responding clones was assigned using the separately sequenced CD4+ and CD8+ repertoires. In-frame beta chains were kept once TCRdb had trimmed the public reads at Q25 with fastp and called clones with MiXCR. Identical CDR3 protein sequences are pooled into one entry, listed with their most common genes and DNA. For this entry, the V and J calls and clone size follow TCRdb and not the study's own pipeline. This sample is represented by roughly 47,000 distinct CDR3 sequences; 7.3% of them were singletons. The ten biggest clones cover 1.4% of the sample.

Ficoll-Paque density gradient centrifugation was used to isolate PBMCs. Here is what the overall study found, with its caveats: From day 15 to 85, contracting clones showed balanced CD4/CD8 phenotypes, whereas a second wave of clones that expanded from day 15 to 37 leaned towards CD4+. SARS-CoV-2 specificity was not confirmed for the second-wave clones peaking on day 37. Contracting CD4+ clones appeared mostly in the CM and EM memory subsets, whereas CD8+ clones were enriched in EMRA. The study covered only two mild cases, and larger cohorts including severe cases with pre-infection samples were considered necessary. Some responding clones were found in pre-infection memory, which suggests that pre-existing cross-reactive memory T cells took part in the SARS-CoV-2 response.

The CDR3 starts with the cysteine, ends with the phenylalanine, and has 16 residues. Left in the record is the CDR3 DNA by itself, 48 bases read in frame from the first base. The germline V gene encodes CDR1 LGHDT and CDR2 YNNKEL (reference sequence). Deletion took 1 base off V and 0 bases off J, with a span of 12 bases between the germline ends. The chain is encoded by TRBV3-1 joined to TRBJ1-1; the D gene is unclear. The clonotype originates from a man aged 18 to 29 who had mild COVID-19 (a few samples of this study predate the infection). The sample titles of this study are shuffled in the database, so cell type and time point are left out; the donor was told from shared clones. Source material: PBMCs or a T cell subset sorted from them (not recorded which). The DNA sequence is TGTGCCAGCAGCCAAGGGGTCTGGTCGATGAACACTGAAGCTTTCTTT. Its protein is CASSQGVWSMNTEAFF. With the portions outside the CDR3 filled from the reference TRBV3-1 and TRBJ1-1 genes, the complete variable region becomes DTAVSQTPKYLVTQMGNDKSIKCEQNLGHDTMYWYKQDSKKFLKIMFSYNNKELIINETVPNRFSPKSPDKAHLNLHINSLELGDSAVYFCASSQGVWSMNTEAFFGQGTRLTVV.